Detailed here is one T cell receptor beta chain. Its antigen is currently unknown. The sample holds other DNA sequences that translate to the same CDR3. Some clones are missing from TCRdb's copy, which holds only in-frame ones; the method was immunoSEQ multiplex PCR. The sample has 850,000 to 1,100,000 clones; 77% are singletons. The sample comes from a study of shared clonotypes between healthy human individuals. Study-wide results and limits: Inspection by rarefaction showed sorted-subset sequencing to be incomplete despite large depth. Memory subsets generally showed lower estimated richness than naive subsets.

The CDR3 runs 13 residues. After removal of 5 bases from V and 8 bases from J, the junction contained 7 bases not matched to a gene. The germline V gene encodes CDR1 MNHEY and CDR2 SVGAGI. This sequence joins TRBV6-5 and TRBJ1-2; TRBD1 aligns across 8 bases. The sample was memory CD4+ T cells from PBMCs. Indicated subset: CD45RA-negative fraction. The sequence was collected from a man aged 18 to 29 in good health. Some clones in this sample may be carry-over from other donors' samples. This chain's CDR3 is CASSVGTGGGYTF. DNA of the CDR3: TGTGCCAGCAGTGTTGGGACAGGCGGCGGCTACACCTTC.